Listed here are 9 T cell receptor beta chains from one sample, sequenced in a study of OX40 agonist ivuxolimab in advanced cancers. Some clones are missing from TCRdb's copy, which holds only in-frame ones; the method was immunoSEQ multiplex PCR. The sample has approximately 70,000 clones; approximately 90% are singletons. The specimen was CD4+ or CD8+ T cells sorted from blood, collected in a trial of the OX40 agonist ivuxolimab. Every receptor here comes from an adult with an advanced solid tumor such as melanoma, head and neck, liver or kidney cancer.

CDR3 region: CATSRRRLQETQYF. The CDR3 DNA reads TGTGCCACCAGCAGACGTCGGTTACAAGAGACCCAGTACTTC. The rearrangement links TRBV15 to TRBJ2-5; D gene uncertain. Germline assignment: CDR1 LNHNV and CDR2 YYDKDF (reference sequence). The V end was cut by 2 bases, the J end by 2 bases, with 9 bases between. This CDR3 contains 14 residues.

The genes are TRBV7-3 and TRBJ2-3; 7 nucleotides line up with TRBD2. The germline CDR1 and CDR2 sequences are SGHTA and FQGTGA. With 2 bases clipped from V and 2 bases from J, the junction kept 10 bases outside the gene matches. The CDR3 runs 17 residues. CDR3 amino acids: CASSLGLTSQLTDTQYF. In DNA form, the CDR3 reads TGTGCCAGCAGCTTAGGGTTGACTAGCCAGCTCACAGATACGCAGTATTTT.

This chain uses TRBV9 with TRBJ2-5; 13 nucleotides match TRBD2. The germline CDR1 and CDR2 sequences are SGDLS and YYNGEE. J was trimmed by 3 bases and V by 4 bases; bases with no gene match: 6. The CDR3 extends over 16 amino acids. CDR3 sequence reads: CASSPGLAGVEETQYF. The DNA of the CDR3 is TGTGCCAGCAGCCCCGGACTAGCGGGAGTAGAAGAGACCCAGTACTTC. The full variable domain, its missing parts supplied by reference TRBV9 and TRBJ2-5, is DSGVTQTPKHLITATGQRVTLRCSPRSGDLSVYWYQQSLDQGLQFLIQYYNGEERAKGNILERFSAQQFPDLHSELNLSSLELGDSALYFCASSPGLAGVEETQYFGPGTRLLVL.

CDR3 region: CASSLVQYQETQYF. The CDR3 coding sequence is TGTGCCAGCAGCTTAGTCCAGTACCAAGAGACCCAGTACTTC. This chain uses TRBV7-6 with TRBJ2-5; no definite D call. CDR1 is SGHVS and CDR2 is FNYEAQ in the germline V gene. The V end was cut by 1 base, the J end by 0 bases, with 6 bases between. The CDR3 consists of 14 residues.

This CDR3 is CASSFGGSPYEQYF. In DNA form, the CDR3 reads TGCGCCAGCAGCTTCGGGGGGTCACCCTACGAGCAGTACTTC. The chain couples TRBV5-1 to TRBJ2-7, with 7 bases lining up with TRBD2. The CDR3 is 14 residues long. The V gene's germline CDR1 is SGHRS and CDR2 YFSETQ. Trimming took 2 bases from V and 2 from J; bases not matched to a gene: 4.

The V and J genes are TRBV19 and TRBJ2-1; 10 bases line up with TRBD2. Germline V gene lookup returns CDR1 LNHDA and CDR2 SQIVND (reference sequence). This CDR3 spans 17 amino acids. V trimming: 0 bases; J trimming: 6 bases; junction bases outside the gene matches: 8. The CDR3 spells CASSIEVGSGRANEQFF. The CDR3 DNA reads TGTGCCAGTAGTATAGAGGTCGGAAGCGGGAGGGCCAATGAGCAGTTCTTC.

The CDR3 loop reads CASSLEGRPNNEQFF. CDR3 in DNA: TGCGCCAGCAGCCTCGAGGGTCGACCGAACAATGAGCAGTTCTTC. V usage is TRBV5-1 and J usage is TRBJ2-1; D is possibly TRBD2 (5 bases). Per germline, CDR1 SGHRS and CDR2 YFSETQ. The CDR3 has 15 amino acids. Trimming cost V 4 bases and J 5 bases, with 16 bases left between them.

This clone was found once. The rearrangement joins TRBV9 to TRBJ2-1; 7 bases agree with TRBD2. Germline CDR1 reads SGDLS; CDR2 reads YYNGEE. The CDR3 covers 13 residues. The V gene end was trimmed by 4 bases and the J gene end by 6 bases; junction bases not matched to a gene: 4. The CDR3 sequence is CASSKGLVNEQFF. As DNA, the CDR3 is TGTGCCAGCAGCAAAGGACTAGTCAATGAGCAGTTCTTC.

The genes are TRBV7-9 and TRBJ2-5, with 8 bases lining up with TRBD2. V lost 5 bases, J lost 1 base, and 6 bases stayed unmatched. Germline V CDR1 and CDR2: SEHNR, FQNEAQ (reference sequence). The CDR3 is 15 amino acids. CDR3 sequence (DNA): TGTGCCAGCAGCCCTCTAGGACTAGCCCAAGAGACCCAGTACTTC. It specifies CASSPLGLAQETQYF.